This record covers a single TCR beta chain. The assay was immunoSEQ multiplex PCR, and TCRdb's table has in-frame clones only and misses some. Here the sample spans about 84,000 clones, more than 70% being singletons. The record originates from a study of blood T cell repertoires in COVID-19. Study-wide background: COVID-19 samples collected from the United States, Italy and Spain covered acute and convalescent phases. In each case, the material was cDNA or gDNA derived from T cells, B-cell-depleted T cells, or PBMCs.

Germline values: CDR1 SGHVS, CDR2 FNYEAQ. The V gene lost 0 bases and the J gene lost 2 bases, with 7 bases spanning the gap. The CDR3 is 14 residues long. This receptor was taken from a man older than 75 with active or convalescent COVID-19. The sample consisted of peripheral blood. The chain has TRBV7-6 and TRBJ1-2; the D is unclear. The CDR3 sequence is CASSLATGNYGYTF. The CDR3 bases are TGTGCCAGCAGCTTAGCTACGGGGAACTATGGCTACACCTTC. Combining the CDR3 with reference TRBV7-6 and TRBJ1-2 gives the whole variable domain GAGVSQSPRYKVTKRGQDVALRCDPISGHVSLYWYRQALGQGPEFLTYFNYEAQQDKSGLPNDRFSAERPEGSISTLTIQRTEQRDSAMYRCASSLATGNYGYTFGSGTRLTVV.